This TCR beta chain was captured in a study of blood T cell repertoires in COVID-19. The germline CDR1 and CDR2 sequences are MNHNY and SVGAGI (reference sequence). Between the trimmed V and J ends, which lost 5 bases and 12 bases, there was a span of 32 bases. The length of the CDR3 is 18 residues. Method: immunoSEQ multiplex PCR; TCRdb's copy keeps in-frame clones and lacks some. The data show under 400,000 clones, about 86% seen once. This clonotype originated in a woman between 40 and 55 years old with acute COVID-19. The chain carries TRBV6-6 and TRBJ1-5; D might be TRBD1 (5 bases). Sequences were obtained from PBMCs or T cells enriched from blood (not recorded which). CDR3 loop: CASSPRSDGAISNRRQHF. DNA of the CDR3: TGTGCCAGCAGTCCACGTTCCGATGGGGCCATCAGCAACAGGCGCCAGCATTTT.